The 9 T cell receptor beta chains listed next were all sequenced from one sample in a study of T cell repertoires in cytomegalovirus infection. TCRdb re-derived calls from the reads in MiXCR, one entry per CDR3 protein. The table records over 150,000 distinct CDR3 sequences, about 20% of them present only once. The sequencing sample was made of PBMCs. The origin of the receptors is a human donor in good health (CMV status not recorded). Some clones in this sample may be carry-over from other donors' samples.

This clonotype was counted ten times or more. The chain has TRBV7-9 and TRBJ2-1; 8 nucleotides match TRBD2. Germline assignment: CDR1 SEHNR and CDR2 FQNEAQ (reference sequence). CDR3 length: 15 amino acids. The ends lost 5 bases at V and 5 bases at J; junction bases unmatched: 8. The CDR3 DNA reads as TGTGCCAGCAGCCAAAGCGGGAGTACGAACAATGAGCAGTTCTTC. This encodes CASSQSGSTNNEQFF.

Many counts were recorded for this clonotype. The chain combines TRBV7-2 with TRBJ1-5; D not certain. The CDR3 has 16 amino acids. V was shortened by 5 bases and J by 3 bases, with 17 bases between the two germline ends. Germline-derived CDR1 and CDR2 are SGHTA and FQGNSA. The CDR3 nucleotides are TGTGCCAGCAGCCCCTCTCGAAGGGTTTCCAATCAGCCCCAGCATTTT. This translates into CASSPSRRVSNQPQHF.

The chain combines TRBV7-9 with TRBJ1-2, with D possibly being TRBD1 (5 bases). This CDR3 has 12 residues. The V gene's germline CDR1 is SEHNR and CDR2 FQNEAQ (reference sequence). The V end lost 5 bases, the J end lost 8 bases, and 12 bases lay between the germline ends. The CDR3 nucleotides are TGTGCCAGCAGCCAACGGACACTCGGCTACACCTTC. This translates into CASSQRTLGYTF.

This clonotype was found a few times. The chain carries TRBV27 and TRBJ2-3; 7 nucleotides line up with TRBD2. Germline V lookup: CDR1 MNHEY, CDR2 SMNVEV (reference sequence). The ends lost 10 bases at V and 4 bases at J; junction bases unmatched: 8. The CDR3 sequence is 13 residues long. The CDR3 DNA sequence: TGTGCCATCCGGGTACGGGGGGCAGATACGCAGTATTTT. Encoded protein: CAIRVRGADTQYF.

This clonotype was detected only a few times. The J gene is TRBJ2-3, the V gene TRBV2; 8 bases are a match to TRBD1. Germline trimming cut 7 bases from V and 5 bases from J; bases unmatched to any gene: 8. This CDR3 comprises 14 residues. CDR1 and CDR2 (germline): SNHLY, FYNNEI. The DNA for the CDR3 is TGTGCCAGCACCGGACAGGGAAGGGGAGATACGCAGTATTTT. Translated, it gives CASTGQGRGDTQYF.

The rearrangement joins TRBV5-6 to TRBJ1-4, with D possibly matching TRBD1 (6 bases). From germline, CDR1 is SGHDT and CDR2 YYEEEE. V lost 2 bases and J 6 bases, leaving 14 bases between the germline ends. CDR3 length: 15 amino acids. CDR3 DNA sequence: TGTGCCAGCAGCTTTTTTTCCAGGGGCGATGAAAAACTGTTTTTT. It encodes CASSFFSRGDEKLFF.

CDR3 nucleotide sequence: TGCAGTGCGCCTAGCGGGAGAACTTACGAGCAGTACTTC. It specifies CSAPSGRTYEQYF. The chain carries TRBV20-1 and TRBJ2-7, with TRBD2 matching 10 bases. V lost 6 bases to trimming and J lost 4 bases; unmatched junction nucleotides: 6. This CDR3 comprises 13 residues. Germline assignment: CDR1 DFQATT and CDR2 SNEGSKA (reference sequence).

This clonotype was counted a few times. V gene TRBV29-1 combines with J gene TRBJ2-1; 10 bases fit TRBD2. Trimming at V came to 7 bases and at J to 3 bases, leaving 3 bases not matched to a gene. This CDR3 has 13 residues. Germline CDR1 and CDR2: SQVTM and ANQGSEA. The CDR3 nucleotides are TGCAGCGAAAGCGGGGGGGTCTACAATGAGCAGTTCTTC. Translated: CSESGGVYNEQFF.

The chain employs TRBV6-5 and TRBJ2-7, with no clear D. The CDR3 runs to 14 residues. Germline CDR1 is MNHEY and CDR2 is SVGAGI. V gave up 4 bases and J gave up 4 bases, with 14 bases separating them. CDR3 in DNA: TGTGCCAGCAGTTTAACTCGGACGGTGTACGAGCAGTACTTC. This encodes CASSLTRTVYEQYF.